These 28 T cell receptor beta chains originate from one sample sequenced in a study of CD8+ T cells in alopecia areata. As to treatment: oral pan-JAK inhibitor, 5-10 mg twice daily. Extraction and reverse transcription of RNA yielded cDNA as the sequencing template. This table comes from immunoSEQ multiplex PCR, and its TCRdb copy is limited to in-frame clones, with some not included. The repertoire holds 180,000 or so clones, with 45% to 60% as singletons. This sample comprised CD8+ T cells sorted from blood, obtained between weeks 51 and 54, from a patient treated with tofacitinib. These receptors were collected from a human donor with alopecia areata.

The chain uses TRBV30 and TRBJ1-6, with D unresolved. The CDR3 totals 13 residues. Per the germline V gene, CDR1 is GTSNPN and CDR2 is SVGIG (reference sequence). V was shortened by 2 bases and J by 9 bases, with 11 bases between the two germline ends. The CDR3 nucleotides are TGTGCCTGGAGTTGGGGAAAAGGTTCACCCCTCCACTTT. Protein sequence: CAWSWGKGSPLHF.

This clone was detected only a few times. The chain couples TRBV5-6 to TRBJ1-1; D is unclear. There are 15 residues in the CDR3. Deletions cut 0 bases from V and 0 bases from J, with 9 bases between. Germline CDR1 and CDR2: SGHDT and YYEEEE. Here the CDR3 reads CASSLEAGMNTEAFF. CDR3 nucleotides: TGTGCCAGCAGCTTGGAGGCGGGGATGAACACTGAAGCTTTCTTT.

This clone was detected a few times. The chain links TRBV19 to TRBJ2-1, with D possibly TRBD1 on 7 matching bases. The V gene lost 1 base and the J gene lost 0 bases, with 10 bases spanning the gap. This CDR3 is built from 16 residues. Germline CDR1 and CDR2: LNHDA and SQIVND (reference sequence). CDR3: CASSIAGDSSYNEQFF. DNA of the CDR3: TGTGCCAGTAGTATAGCGGGGGACAGCTCCTACAATGAGCAGTTCTTC.

The chain uses TRBV27 and TRBJ2-7; possibly TRBD1 for D (6 bases). The CDR3 runs to 15 residues. The V end was cut by 6 bases, the J end by 1 base, with 16 bases between. Germline assignment: CDR1 MNHEY and CDR2 SMNVEV (reference sequence). This chain's CDR3 is CASSSWTARSYEQYF. In DNA, the CDR3 is TGTGCCAGCAGCTCCTGGACAGCAAGATCCTACGAGCAGTACTTC.

The rearrangement uses TRBV13 and TRBJ2-7; D may be TRBD1 or TRBD2 (5 bases each). This CDR3 is built from 16 residues. Germline V gives CDR1 PRHDT, CDR2 FYEKMQ (reference sequence). Trimming pared 4 bases from V and 2 bases from J, leaving 18 bases between. CDR3 amino acids: CASSSLGTRDPYEQYF. CDR3 in DNA: TGTGCCAGCAGCTCTCTCGGGACCAGAGATCCCTACGAGCAGTACTTC.

This clone showed up just a few times. A read error is the likely source, as a far larger clone sits one nucleotide away. Other DNA sequences in the sample encode the same CDR3. The chain uses TRBV11-2 and TRBJ2-7, with 7 bases fitting TRBD1. V was pared by 1 base and J by 3 bases, with 0 bases of the junction left unmatched. The CDR3 is 13 amino acids. The germline V gene encodes CDR1 SGHAT and CDR2 FQNNGV. CDR3 sequence: CASSLGTGYEQYF. Written as DNA, the CDR3 is TGTGCCAGCAGCTTAGGGACAGGCTACGAGCAGTACTTC.

The chain couples TRBV5-1 to TRBJ2-3; D remains ambiguous. CDR3 size: 15 residues. CDR1 SGHRS and CDR2 YFSETQ come from the germline V gene. V lost 1 base and J 3 bases, leaving 12 bases between the germline ends. The CDR3 protein is CASSLRSVGTDTQYF. CDR3 DNA sequence: TGCGCCAGCAGCTTGCGGTCTGTGGGAACAGATACGCAGTATTTT. Supplemented by reference TRBV5-1 and TRBJ2-3, the full variable domain reads KAGVTQTPRYLIKTRGQQVTLSCSPISGHRSVSWYQQTPGQGLQFLFEYFSETQRNKGNFPGRFSGRQFSNSRSEMNVSTLELGDSALYLCASSLRSVGTDTQYFGPGTRLTVL.

This clone was observed a handful of times. The chain has TRBV6-6 and TRBJ2-5; 9 bases line up with TRBD1. Germline-derived CDR1 and CDR2 are MNHNY and SVGAGI (reference sequence). The ends lost 2 bases at V and 5 bases at J; junction bases unmatched: 9. The CDR3 has 16 residues. CDR3 coding DNA: TGTGCCAGCAGTTACGTACAGGGGGCCCTCGGGGAGACCCAGTACTTC. This sequence encodes CASSYVQGALGETQYF.

The chain uses TRBV5-1 and TRBJ2-5; possible D gene TRBD1, 6 bases. CDR1 and CDR2 from the germline V gene are SGHRS and YFSETQ. The CDR3 covers 17 residues. V lost 0 bases, J lost 3 bases, and 18 bases lay in between. CDR3 nucleotides: TGCGCCAGCAGCTTGGACTTAGAGGGGGTGATTGAAGAGACCCAGTACTTC. Its translation: CASSLDLEGVIEETQYF.

V gene TRBV2 combines with J gene TRBJ2-1, with a tentative D call TRBD2 (7 bases). This CDR3 has 13 amino acids. V lost 6 bases, J lost 8 bases, and 14 bases lay in between. Germline V lookup: CDR1 SNHLY, CDR2 FYNNEI. The CDR3 DNA follows: TGTGCCAGCAGGGACAGCGGGGCGGATGAGCAGTTCTTC. This translates into CASRDSGADEQFF.

This sequence joins TRBV7-9 and TRBJ1-6, with 7 bases aligning to TRBD1. Germline V CDR1 and CDR2: SEHNR, FQNEAQ (reference sequence). V was clipped by 5 bases and J by 11 bases; unmatched bases: 12. CDR3 length: 15 amino acids. DNA for the CDR3: TGTGCCAGCAGCAAGTTACAGGGGATCATAGCACCCCTCCACTTT. Protein: CASSKLQGIIAPLHF.

CDR3 DNA: TGTGCCAGCAGTCCTCACAGGGGGGAGACCCAGTACTTC. Protein product: CASSPHRGETQYF. This sequence joins TRBV7-9 and TRBJ2-5, with 8 bases identical to TRBD1. The germline V gene has CDR1 SEHNR and CDR2 FQNEAQ (reference sequence). The J segment lost 5 bases and the V segment lost 6 bases, leaving 5 bases of the junction unmatched. This CDR3 has 13 residues.

This clone was seen more than once but under ten times. The rearrangement joins TRBV9 to TRBJ1-6; D unresolved. Germline lookup yields CDR1 SGDLS and CDR2 YYNGEE. The V end lost 0 bases, the J end lost 12 bases, and 10 bases lay between the germline ends. The CDR3 length is 13 residues. For the CDR3, the DNA is TGTGCCAGCAGCGTAGGTGCGGGCGGACCCCTCCACTTT. This codes for CASSVGAGGPLHF.

The sample holds one count of this clone. The chain employs TRBV4-1 and TRBJ1-3; D uncertain. V was clipped by 1 base and J by 0 bases, with 7 bases between them. CDR3 length equals 15 residues. Germline V gene data show CDR1 as MGHRA and CDR2 as YSYEKL. The CDR3 loop is CASSQAASSGNTIYF. In nucleotides, the CDR3 is TGCGCCAGCAGCCAAGCGGCGAGCTCTGGAAACACCATATATTTT.

This clone was detected a few times. V usage is TRBV29-1 and J usage is TRBJ2-3, with 8 bases fitting TRBD1. With 4 bases clipped from V and 0 bases from J, the junction kept 9 bases outside the gene matches. The CDR3 extends over 16 amino acids. CDR1 and CDR2 (germline): SQVTM, ANQGSEA. CDR3 bases: TGCAGCGTTGTGGGGGACAGGTTGTTTAGCACAGATACGCAGTATTTT. Translation: CSVVGDRLFSTDTQYF.

In its sample, this clone was seen a few times. The genes are TRBV5-1 and TRBJ1-2; no firm D call. V was pared by 0 bases and J by 6 bases, with 9 bases between. Germline V gene lookup returns CDR1 SGHRS and CDR2 YFSETQ. The length of the CDR3 is 13 residues. In nucleotides, the CDR3 is TGCGCCAGCAGCTTGGGGCAGATCGATGGCTACACCTTC. Its protein is CASSLGQIDGYTF.

The V gene is TRBV29-1, the J gene TRBJ2-3, with 11 bases fitting TRBD2. CDR1 is SQVTM and CDR2 is ANQGSEA in the germline V gene. V shed 8 bases, J shed 1 base, and the junction held 8 bases outside the gene matches. CDR3 length: 15 residues. CDR3 in DNA: TGCAGCACCTCCGGGACTAGCGGCCGCACAGATACGCAGTATTTT. Amino acid sequence: CSTSGTSGRTDTQYF.

This clone was counted between two and nine times. The sample contains more than one DNA sequence encoding this CDR3. The CDR3 loop reads CASSLGRYEQYF. The CDR3 DNA sequence: TGTGCCAGCAGCTTAGGGCGGTACGAGCAGTACTTC. The chain carries TRBV7-9 and TRBJ2-7, with D unresolved. Per germline, CDR1 SEHNR and CDR2 FQNEAQ (reference sequence). Trimming stripped 1 base from V and 4 bases from J, with 5 bases between. The CDR3 sequence is 12 residues long.

About this clone itself: Other DNA sequences in the same sample also yield this CDR3. The chain carries TRBV13 and TRBJ2-7; D is unresolved. The germline V gene has CDR1 PRHDT and CDR2 FYEKMQ (reference sequence). V lost 0 bases and J 1 base, leaving 4 bases between the germline ends. CDR3 size: 13 residues. The CDR3 DNA is TGTGCCAGCAGCTTAGGACGGTCCTACGAGCAGTACTTC. This gives the protein CASSLGRSYEQYF.

This clone has only one observation. The chain recombines TRBV5-1 with TRBJ2-1, with 9 positions matching TRBD1. The CDR3 loop spans 14 amino acids. V lost 4 bases to trimming and J lost 8 bases; unmatched junction nucleotides: 7. Germline V lookup: CDR1 SGHRS, CDR2 YFSETQ. The CDR3 is CASSPDRGTDEQFF. The CDR3 nucleotides read TGCGCCAGCAGCCCGGACAGGGGAACCGATGAGCAGTTCTTC.

The J gene is TRBJ2-5, the V gene TRBV6-6; D call uncertain. V shed 6 bases and J shed 1 base, with 15 bases lying between them. This CDR3 is built from 15 residues. Germline lookup yields CDR1 MNHNY and CDR2 SVGAGI (reference sequence). This chain's CDR3 is CASSPAAETQETQYF. The CDR3 nucleotides are TGTGCCAGCAGCCCCGCGGCGGAAACCCAAGAGACCCAGTACTTC.

This sequence joins TRBV7-6 and TRBJ2-3; D might be TRBD1 or TRBD2, each matching 5 bases. In germline, CDR1 is SGHVS, CDR2 FNYEAQ. The CDR3 is made up of 12 amino acids. V gave up 6 bases and J gave up 2 bases, with 6 bases separating them. The CDR3 bases are TGTGCCAGCAGGGGACCCACAGATACGCAGTATTTT. Protein sequence: CASRGPTDTQYF.

The chain employs TRBV7-9 and TRBJ1-1; no clear D. Trimming cost V 11 bases and J 7 bases, with 14 bases left between them. The germline V gene encodes CDR1 SEHNR and CDR2 FQNEAQ (reference sequence). CDR3 length equals 11 residues. CDR3 DNA: TGTGCCGCTTCTGGGATAGATGAAGCTTTCTTT. Protein sequence: CAASGIDEAFF.

The chain joins TRBV5-4 to TRBJ1-1; D remains ambiguous. Per the germline V gene, CDR1 is SGHNT and CDR2 is YYREEE (reference sequence). V dropped 0 bases and J dropped 5 bases, with 5 bases sitting between them. CDR3 length: 12 amino acids. CDR3 DNA sequence: TGTGCCAGCAGCTTGGCAACAACTGAAGCTTTCTTT. Its translation: CASSLATTEAFF.

In regard to this clone: The sample holds other DNA sequences that translate to the same CDR3. CDR3 bases: TGCAGCGTTGAAGGGCAGACTAACACCGGGGAGCTGTTTTTT. This codes for CSVEGQTNTGELFF. The chain uses TRBV29-1 and TRBJ2-2; D gene ambiguous. Trimming cost V 1 base and J 2 bases, with 8 bases left between them. Germline V gene sequence: CDR1 SQVTM, CDR2 ANQGSEA. This CDR3 has 14 residues.

The chain links TRBV30 to TRBJ2-5; 7 bases fit TRBD2. In germline, CDR1 is GTSNPN, CDR2 SVGIG (reference sequence). The CDR3 runs 15 residues. The trim removed 0 bases at V and 2 bases at J, leaving 6 bases unmatched. CDR3 sequence: CAWSVMAGVQETQYF. CDR3 sequence (DNA): TGTGCCTGGAGTGTAATGGCGGGGGTGCAAGAGACCCAGTACTTC.

V is TRBV7-6 and J is TRBJ1-2; 7 bases are shared with TRBD1. V trimming: 3 bases; J trimming: 1 base; junction bases outside the gene matches: 14. The length of the CDR3 is 18 residues. Looked up from germline, CDR1 is SGHVS and CDR2 is FNYEAQ. Here the CDR3 reads CASSLQAGGAISNYGYTF. The CDR3 nucleotides read TGTGCCAGCAGCTTGCAAGCAGGGGGGGCTATAAGTAACTATGGCTACACCTTC.

This clone was detected only a few times. The V and J genes are TRBV7-3 and TRBJ2-7; D possibly corresponds to TRBD1 (7 bases). This CDR3 has 13 amino acids. Germline V gene sequence: CDR1 SGHTA, CDR2 FQGTGA. Trimming took 4 bases from V and 6 from J, leaving 13 bases between them. CDR3 protein: CASSSHQGGEQYF. In nucleotides, the CDR3 is TGTGCCAGCAGCTCACACCAGGGGGGCGAGCAGTACTTC.